Shown below are 26 T cell receptor beta chains from a single sample sequenced in a study of shared clonotypes between healthy human individuals. Profiling relied on immunoSEQ multiplex PCR, and the TCRdb table lists in-frame clones only, not all of them. This sample carries some 580,000 clones, 95% to 98% of them seen once, and the ten largest clones take approximately 0.057%. What was sequenced was naive CD4+ T cells sorted from blood. Subset of the sample: CD45RA+ positively selected. These receptors all come from a woman aged 25-40 years in good health.

This clone was picked up one time. The chain is built from TRBV19 and TRBJ2-7; 12 bases agree with TRBD2. The germline CDR1 and CDR2 sequences are LNHDA and SQIVND (reference sequence). Trimming cost V 4 bases and J 1 base; bases outside gene matches: 14. CDR3 length equals 19 residues. The CDR3 sequence: CASSRGLAGYPTRSYEQYF. CDR3 DNA: TGTGCCAGTAGTAGGGGACTAGCGGGCTACCCAACTCGGTCCTACGAGCAGTACTTC.

This clone showed up just once. The J gene is TRBJ2-7, the V gene TRBV5-1, with TRBD2 matching over 15 bases. Germline CDR1 and CDR2: SGHRS and YFSETQ. The CDR3 consists of 17 residues. The junction had 8 bases not matched to a gene; V was cut back by 4 bases and J by 3 bases. DNA for the CDR3: TGCGCCAGCAGCGGGGGACTAGCGGGAGGTGCCAACTACGAGCAGTACTTC. This encodes CASSGGLAGGANYEQYF.

The chain employs TRBV10-3 and TRBJ2-6; D might be TRBD1 (6 bases). Germline loops: CDR1 ENHRY, CDR2 SYGVKD. The CDR3 consists of 18 residues. V was shortened by 2 bases and J by 0 bases, with 14 bases between the two germline ends. The CDR3, as DNA: TGTGCCATCAGTGAGACAGGGCTAGGACACTCTGGGGCCAACGTCCTGACTTTC. It encodes CAISETGLGHSGANVLTF.

The gene calls are TRBV7-2 and TRBJ2-3; D is unresolved. The V end lost 1 base, the J end lost 0 bases, and 8 bases lay between the germline ends. The CDR3 loop spans 15 amino acids. CDR1 SGHTA and CDR2 FQGNSA come from the germline V gene. The CDR3 loop is CASSLVRFSTDTQYF. In DNA form, the CDR3 reads TGTGCCAGCAGCTTAGTTCGTTTTAGCACAGATACGCAGTATTTT.

This clone has only one observation. The V and J genes are TRBV27 and TRBJ2-7; possible D gene TRBD1, 6 bases. The ends were cut back, 3 bases at V and 1 base at J, with 13 bases in the middle. Per germline, CDR1 MNHEY and CDR2 SMNVEV (reference sequence). This CDR3 has 15 amino acids. The CDR3 protein is CASSFQGRPSYEQYF. As DNA, the CDR3 is TGTGCCAGCAGTTTTCAGGGGCGCCCTTCCTACGAGCAGTACTTC.

V usage is TRBV10-2 and J usage is TRBJ1-5, with D unresolved. V gave up 6 bases and J gave up 5 bases, with 8 bases separating them. Germline-derived CDR1 and CDR2 are WSHSY and SAAADI. This CDR3 is built from 12 residues. The CDR3 bases are TGCGCCAGCAGACAGCTTGATCAGCCCCAGCATTTT. Protein: CASRQLDQPQHF.

Points on this clone: Other DNA sequences from this sample encode an identical CDR3 as well. The DNA of the CDR3 is TGTGCCAGCTCACCGGGACAGAGTTACGAGCAGTACTTC. This codes for CASSPGQSYEQYF. The gene calls are TRBV18 and TRBJ2-7, with 7 positions matching TRBD1. There are 13 residues in the CDR3. Germline V lookup: CDR1 KGHSH, CDR2 LQKENI. Germline trimming cut 3 bases from V and 4 bases from J; bases unmatched to any gene: 3.

The rearrangement joins TRBV4-1 to TRBJ2-5, with 10 nucleotides matching TRBD1. J was trimmed by 5 bases and V by 3 bases; bases with no gene match: 6. CDR1 is MGHRA, CDR2 YSYEKL, per germline. There are 15 residues in the CDR3. Written as DNA, the CDR3 is TGCGCCAGCAGCCACCCGGGACAGGGGTCGGAGACCCAGTACTTC. Translation: CASSHPGQGSETQYF.

The chain has TRBV5-4 and TRBJ2-1; D remains ambiguous. Trimming removed 4 bases from V and 7 bases from J, with 9 bases in between. Per the germline V gene, CDR1 is SGHNT and CDR2 is YYREEE (reference sequence). The CDR3 runs to 12 residues. CDR3: CASSADANEQFF. Written as DNA, the CDR3 is TGTGCCAGCAGCGCGGACGCAAATGAGCAGTTCTTC.

This chain connects TRBV13 to TRBJ2-5; TRBD2 matches at 15 bases. After removal of 3 bases from V and 5 bases from J, the junction contained 10 bases not matched to a gene. The CDR3 runs 18 residues. Germline values: CDR1 PRHDT, CDR2 FYEKMQ (reference sequence). The CDR3: CASSFWGLAGGAYETQYF. CDR3 DNA: TGTGCCAGCAGCTTCTGGGGACTAGCGGGAGGAGCGTATGAGACCCAGTACTTC.

The rearrangement uses TRBV6-1 and TRBJ1-5; 9 positions match TRBD1. This CDR3 comprises 15 residues. CDR1 and CDR2 (germline): MNHNS, SASEGT. J gave up 4 bases and V 5 bases, and 6 bases lay outside the gene matches. CDR3 sequence (DNA): TGTGCCAGCAGTAGGACAGGGGAGAGAAATCAGCCCCAGCATTTT. Protein product: CASSRTGERNQPQHF.

The chain recombines TRBV30 with TRBJ1-2; unclear D gene. The germline V gene encodes CDR1 GTSNPN and CDR2 SVGIG (reference sequence). Trimming took off 7 bases at V and 4 bases at J, with 10 bases between the two ends. There are 11 residues in the CDR3. In DNA, the CDR3 is TGTGCCTCCGATGGATCCTATGGCTACACCTTC. It is translated as CASDGSYGYTF.

The chain combines TRBV10-3 with TRBJ2-7, with D unresolved. Germline lookup yields CDR1 ENHRY and CDR2 SYGVKD. This CDR3 is 15 amino acids long. Trimming pared 0 bases from V and 7 bases from J, leaving 16 bases between. The CDR3 spells CAISESNPASGEQYF. CDR3 sequence (DNA): TGTGCCATCAGTGAGTCGAACCCCGCCTCTGGGGAGCAGTACTTC.

Note on this clone: The limits of the CDR3 on the DNA are not certain, so only TCRdb's listed CDR3 is given. This chain connects TRBV5-6 to TRBJ2-7; TRBD1 was called by the table and not checked on the DNA. The CDR3 is made up of 12 amino acids, end residues included. From germline, CDR1 is SGHDT and CDR2 YYEEEE. CDR3 sequence reads: CASSFGQGTLHF.

This clone showed up just a few times. V usage is TRBV5-5 and J usage is TRBJ1-5; D remains unclear. Between the trimmed V and J ends, which lost 1 base and 5 bases, there was a span of 19 bases. The CDR3 loop spans 17 amino acids. CDR1 and CDR2 from the germline V gene are SGHKS and YYEKEE (reference sequence). CDR3 loop: CASSLRFTPGNYQPQHF. The CDR3 nucleotides read TGTGCCAGCAGCTTGAGGTTTACTCCTGGTAATTATCAGCCCCAGCATTTT. Based on the CDR3 plus reference TRBV5-5 and TRBJ1-5, the full variable domain is DAGVTQSPTHLIKTRGQQVTLRCSPISGHKSVSWYQQVLGQGPQFIFQYYEKEERGRGNFPDRFSARQFPNYSSELNVNALLLGDSALYLCASSLRFTPGNYQPQHFGDGTRLSIL.

The CDR3 protein is CASSPLPDRSKNTEAFF. The CDR3 DNA follows: TGTGCCAGCAGCCCCCTCCCGGACAGGAGTAAGAACACTGAAGCTTTCTTT. J is TRBJ1-1 and V is TRBV7-3; the match to TRBD1 covers 7 bases. The V gene end was trimmed by 5 bases and the J gene end by 1 base; junction bases not matched to a gene: 13. The CDR3 length is 17 residues. CDR1 SGHTA and CDR2 FQGTGA come from the germline V gene. The complete variable domain, with remaining parts taken from reference TRBV7-3 and TRBJ1-1, reads GAGVSQTPSNKVTEKGKYVELRCDPISGHTALYWYRQSLGQGPEFLIYFQGTGAADDSGLPNDRFFAVRPEGSVSTLKIQRTERGDSAVYLCASSPLPDRSKNTEAFFGQGTRLTVV.

The rearrangement joins TRBV5-4 to TRBJ2-7, with 8 bases matching TRBD2. Germline lookup yields CDR1 SGHNT and CDR2 YYREEE (reference sequence). The trim removed 4 bases at V and 4 bases at J, leaving 7 bases unmatched. The CDR3 has 14 amino acids. In nucleotides, the CDR3 is TGTGCCAGCAGCCGTAGCGGGAAATCGTACGAGCAGTACTTC. Translated: CASSRSGKSYEQYF. The full variable domain, completed using reference TRBV5-4 and TRBJ2-7, is ETGVTQSPTHLIKTRGQQVTLRCSSQSGHNTVSWYQQALGQGPQFIFQYYREEENGRGNFPPRFSGLQFPNYSSELNVNALELDDSALYLCASSRSGKSYEQYFGPGTRLTVT.

The chain employs TRBV18 and TRBJ1-5; weak D call: TRBD1 (6 bases). CDR3 length: 14 amino acids. Between the trimmed V and J ends, which lost 3 bases and 5 bases, there was a span of 11 bases. CDR1 and CDR2 (germline): KGHSH, LQKENI. The CDR3 nucleotides read TGTGCCAGCTCACCCACAGGGTCGGATCAGCCCCAGCATTTT. Protein product: CASSPTGSDQPQHF. The variable domain in full, completed from reference TRBV18 and TRBJ1-5, reads NAGVMQNPRHLVRRRGQEARLRCSPMKGHSHVYWYRQLPEEGLKFMVYLQKENIIDESGMPKERFSAEFPKEGPSILRIQQVVRGDSAAYFCASSPTGSDQPQHFGDGTRLSIL.

The V and J genes are TRBV13 and TRBJ2-3, with 7 bases fitting TRBD2. CDR3 size: 16 residues. Germline trimming cut 8 bases from V and 2 bases from J; bases unmatched to any gene: 13. The V gene's germline CDR1 is PRHDT and CDR2 FYEKMQ (reference sequence). The CDR3 coding sequence is TGTGCCAGCGTACTCGGGGGGACCGGAGCCACAGATACGCAGTATTTT. It is translated as CASVLGGTGATDTQYF.

The chain combines TRBV11-2 with TRBJ1-4; D remains ambiguous. Germline lookup yields CDR1 SGHAT and CDR2 FQNNGV. The CDR3 length is 18 residues. Trimming stripped 1 base from V and 0 bases from J, with 15 bases between. For the CDR3, the DNA is TGTGCCAGCAGCTTAGTAGTCCGAAGCCCCGCAACTAATGAAAAACTGTTTTTT. Residues: CASSLVVRSPATNEKLFF. Complete variable domain (other parts from reference TRBV11-2 and TRBJ1-4): EAGVAQSPRYKIIEKRQSVAFWCNPISGHATLYWYQQILGQGPKLLIQFQNNGVVDDSQLPKDRFSAERLKGVDSTLKIQPAKLEDSAVYLCASSLVVRSPATNEKLFFGSGTQLSVL.

This clone has just one count. This chain uses TRBV30 with TRBJ2-7; no clear D. CDR1 is GTSNPN and CDR2 is SVGIG in the germline V gene (reference sequence). The CDR3 spans 10 residues. Deletions cut 4 bases from V and 6 bases from J, with 7 bases between. The CDR3 loop is CAWKEIEQYF. For the CDR3, the DNA is TGTGCCTGGAAGGAGATCGAGCAGTACTTC.

The chain recombines TRBV2 with TRBJ1-2, with D hard to call. V lost 6 bases and J lost 3, with 8 bases in between. This CDR3 spans 12 amino acids. Germline CDR1 and CDR2: SNHLY and FYNNEI. The chain's CDR3 is CASRSDYYGYTF. CDR3 bases: TGTGCCAGCAGGTCTGACTACTATGGCTACACCTTC.

The V call is TRBV6-1, the J call TRBJ1-3; 12 nucleotides match TRBD1. The CDR3 length is 15 residues. Trimming took 9 bases from V and 3 from J; bases not matched to a gene: 6. Germline loops: CDR1 MNHNS, CDR2 SASEGT. CDR3 region: CARGGQGAVGNTIYF. CDR3 nucleotide sequence: TGTGCCAGGGGGGGACAGGGGGCGGTTGGAAACACCATATATTTT.

The J gene is TRBJ1-2, the V gene TRBV27; no firm D call. There are 13 residues in the CDR3. V lost 6 bases to trimming and J lost 8 bases, with 16 bases between them. Germline loops: CDR1 MNHEY, CDR2 SMNVEV (reference sequence). The CDR3 nucleotides read TGTGCCAGCAGCCCGACCTTACGGCGGGGCTACACCTTC. Its protein product is CASSPTLRRGYTF.

The V gene is TRBV2, the J gene TRBJ2-3; 11 nucleotides agree with TRBD1. V gave up 6 bases and J gave up 0 bases; unmatched junction bases: 2. The CDR3 totals 15 residues. The germline V gene encodes CDR1 SNHLY and CDR2 FYNNEI. The chain's CDR3 is CASRRDRGSTDTQYF. The DNA for the CDR3 is TGTGCCAGCAGGCGGGACAGGGGGAGCACAGATACGCAGTATTTT.

The chain carries TRBV9 and TRBJ2-1; 13 nucleotides match TRBD2. The CDR3 length is 16 residues. Germline V gene sequence: CDR1 SGDLS, CDR2 YYNGEE. V gave up 4 bases and J gave up 3 bases; unmatched junction bases: 4. CDR3: CASSSGLAGYYNEQFF. The CDR3 DNA reads TGTGCCAGCAGCTCGGGACTAGCGGGATACTACAATGAGCAGTTCTTC.